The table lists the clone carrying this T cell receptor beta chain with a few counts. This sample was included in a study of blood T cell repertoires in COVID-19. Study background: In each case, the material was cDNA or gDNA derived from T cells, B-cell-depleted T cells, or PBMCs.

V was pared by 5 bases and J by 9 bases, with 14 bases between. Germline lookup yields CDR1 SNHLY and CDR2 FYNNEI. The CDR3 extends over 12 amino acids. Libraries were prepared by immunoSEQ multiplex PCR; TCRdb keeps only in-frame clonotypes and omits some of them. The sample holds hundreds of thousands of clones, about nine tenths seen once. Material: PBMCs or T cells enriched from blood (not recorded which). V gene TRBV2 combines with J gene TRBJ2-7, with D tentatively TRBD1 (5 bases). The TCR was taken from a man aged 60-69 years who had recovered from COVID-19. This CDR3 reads CASSYTDNRQYF. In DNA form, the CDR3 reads TGTGCCAGCAGTTATACGGACAACAGGCAGTACTTC. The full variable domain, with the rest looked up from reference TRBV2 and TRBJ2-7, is EPEVTQTPSHQVTQMGQEVILRCVPISNHLYFYWYRQILGQKVEFLVSFYNNEISEKSEIFDDQFSVERPDGSNFTLKIRSTKLEDSAMYFCASSYTDNRQYFGPGTRLTVT.